The T cell receptor (beta chain) under discussion was sequenced for a study of beta chain features in type 1 diabetes. Study outcomes and limitations: Moderately but significantly shorter TCRB CDR3s were found in Type 1 diabetes patients in all four CD4+ subsets.

All of the isolated RNA was reverse transcribed, so expressed TCRB transcripts were sequenced. Produced via immunoSEQ multiplex PCR; TCRdb's table is partial and in-frame only. The sample has approximately 470,000 clones, around 30% seen once. This clone has only one observation. What it recognizes is unknown. Unmatched junction bases numbered 3, after V lost 1 base and J lost 2 bases. The length of the CDR3 is 16 residues. CDR1 and CDR2 from the germline V gene are SGHTA and FQGTGA. The chain is built from TRBV7-3 and TRBJ2-3, with TRBD2 matching over 10 bases. The receptor comes from a man aged 18 to 30 in good health. The sequenced sample was naive CD4+ T cells from blood. The CDR3 nucleotides are TGTGCCAGCAGCTTAATAGGGACTAGCGTCACAGATACGCAGTATTTT. This codes for CASSLIGTSVTDTQYF.